Only one count was recorded for the clone carrying this T cell receptor (beta chain). No antigen is known for it. The data belong to a study of blood T cells in healthy people across ages. The study, taken as a whole, reports: Nothing was known about donor CMV status, and this possibly confounded expanded clonotype changes.

Then a second PCR, running roughly 7 to 11 cycles, was carried out with a sample-barcoded 5' primer and a J-beta primer mix. One entry per CDR3 protein, called by TCRdb with MiXCR from the 5' RACE reads. The sample consists of roughly 730,000 distinct CDR3 sequences, more than 50% of them appearing once. Looked up from germline, CDR1 is DFQATT and CDR2 is SNEGSKA (reference sequence). Germline trimming cut 0 bases from V and 13 bases from J; bases unmatched to any gene: 8. The CDR3 covers 15 residues. Total RNA, at least 6 micrograms per sample, came from PBMCs. The TCR comes from a man aged 35-49 years in good health. The chain carries TRBV20-1 and TRBJ2-1, with 14 bases lining up with TRBD2. The sequencing sample was made of blood. Here the CDR3 reads CSARDATSGREGQFF. CDR3 sequence (DNA): TGCAGTGCTAGAGATGCGACTAGCGGGAGGGAGGGACAGTTCTTC.